Listed below are T cell receptor beta chains from one sample, sequenced in a study of PD-L1 blockade in urothelial cancer. Libraries were prepared by immunoSEQ multiplex PCR; TCRdb keeps only in-frame clonotypes and omits some of them. This table holds 100,000 to 150,000 clones, more than 70% found once. The sequencing here drew on PBMCs, taken around atezolizumab (anti-PD-L1) treatment. The source of these receptors is a man over 45 with urothelial cancer. Both conserved end residues are part of each CDR3. A D gene is named only where the DNA matches it firmly. A row's size may be missing; if present it is once, few, many or a size class.

cdr3_length: 16; d_call: TRBD2; v_call: TRBV9; j_call: TRBJ2-1; clone_size: few; cdr3_aa: CASSPLRTSVGNEQFF; cdr3_nt: TGTGCCAGCAGCCCCCTCCGGACTAGCGTCGGCAATGAGCAGTTCTTC
cdr3_length: 18; d_call: NA; v_call: TRBV5-4; j_call: TRBJ1-1; clone_size: once; cdr3_aa: CASSLVPRARIVNTEAFF; cdr3_nt: TGTGCCAGCAGCTTGGTTCCGAGAGCGCGGATTGTGAACACTGAAGCTTTCTTT
cdr3_length: 15; d_call: NA; v_call: TRBV5-1; j_call: TRBJ1-1; clone_size: NA; cdr3_aa: CASSLVAGENTEAFF; cdr3_nt: TGCGCCAGCAGCTTGGTAGCGGGGGAGAACACTGAAGCTTTCTTT
cdr3_length: 14; d_call: NA; v_call: TRBV13; j_call: TRBJ2-7; clone_size: NA; cdr3_aa: CASSLSGSSYEQYF; cdr3_nt: TGTGCCAGCAGCTTATCGGGGAGCTCCTACGAGCAGTACTTC
cdr3_length: 15; d_call: TRBD2; v_call: TRBV5-1; j_call: TRBJ2-3; clone_size: NA; cdr3_aa: CATSREGLAGDTQYF; cdr3_nt: TGCGCCACCTCCCGGGAGGGACTAGCGGGAGATACGCAGTATTTT
cdr3_length: 17; d_call: TRBD2; v_call: TRBV6-1; j_call: TRBJ2-3; clone_size: NA; cdr3_aa: CASSGRTSGRSTDTQYF; cdr3_nt: TGTGCCAGCAGTGGGAGGACTAGCGGGAGGAGCACAGATACGCAGTATTTT
cdr3_length: 17; d_call: TRBD2; v_call: TRBV28; j_call: TRBJ2-1; clone_size: NA; cdr3_aa: CASSSSLVLAGVDEQFF; cdr3_nt: TGTGCCAGCAGTAGCTCGCTGGTACTAGCGGGAGTGGATGAGCAGTTCTTC
cdr3_length: 18; d_call: TRBD2; v_call: TRBV6-1; j_call: TRBJ2-2; clone_size: once; cdr3_aa: CASSARLAGGPTTGELFF; cdr3_nt: TGTGCCAGCAGTGCGCGCCTAGCGGGAGGGCCCACCACCGGGGAGCTGTTTTTT
cdr3_length: 13; d_call: NA; v_call: TRBV9; j_call: TRBJ2-3; clone_size: NA; cdr3_aa: CASSVERVDTQYF; cdr3_nt: TGTGCCAGCAGCGTAGAGAGAGTGGATACGCAGTATTTT
cdr3_length: 15; d_call: TRBD1; v_call: TRBV6-1; j_call: TRBJ1-5; clone_size: NA; cdr3_aa: CAIQYAGTGNQPQHF; cdr3_nt: TGTGCCATACAATACGCCGGGACAGGGAATCAGCCCCAGCATTTT
cdr3_length: 15; d_call: TRBD2; v_call: TRBV7-2; j_call: TRBJ2-3; clone_size: NA; cdr3_aa: CASSGSSGRAVTQYF; cdr3_nt: TGTGCCAGCAGCGGATCTAGCGGGAGGGCCGTTACGCAGTATTTT
cdr3_length: 12; d_call: NA; v_call: TRBV21-1; j_call: TRBJ1-5; clone_size: NA; cdr3_aa: CDRGGTNQPQHF; cdr3_nt: TGTGACCGCGGGGGGACAAATCAGCCCCAGCATTTT
cdr3_length: 17; d_call: TRBD2; v_call: TRBV18; j_call: TRBJ2-7; clone_size: NA; cdr3_aa: CASSPPSVSGASYEQYF; cdr3_nt: TGTGCCAGCTCACCACCGTCGGTCAGCGGGGCCTCCTACGAGCAGTACTTC
cdr3_length: 15; d_call: TRBD1; v_call: TRBV11-2; j_call: TRBJ2-7; clone_size: NA; cdr3_aa: CASSLPGQGTYEQYF; cdr3_nt: TGTGCCAGCAGCTTACCGGGACAGGGAACCTACGAGCAGTACTTC
cdr3_length: 15; d_call: NA; v_call: TRBV5-5; j_call: TRBJ2-3; clone_size: NA; cdr3_aa: CASSFGQGGPDTQYF; cdr3_nt: TGTGCCAGCAGTTTTGGACAGGGAGGGCCAGATACGCAGTATTTT
cdr3_length: 15; d_call: NA; v_call: TRBV7-2; j_call: TRBJ1-5; clone_size: NA; cdr3_aa: CASSGQVGGNQPQHF; cdr3_nt: TGTGCCAGCAGCGGCCAGGTAGGGGGCAATCAGCCCCAGCATTTT
cdr3_length: 15; d_call: NA; v_call: TRBV14; j_call: TRBJ1-4; clone_size: NA; cdr3_aa: CASSRSTVNNEKLFF; cdr3_nt: TGTGCCAGCAGCCGGAGTACCGTCAATAATGAAAAACTGTTTTTT
cdr3_length: 15; d_call: NA; v_call: TRBV9; j_call: TRBJ1-6; clone_size: once; cdr3_aa: CASSVRGADNSPLHF; cdr3_nt: TGTGCCAGCAGCGTGCGGGGCGCTGATAATTCACCCCTCCACTTT
cdr3_length: 11; d_call: NA; v_call: TRBV29-1; j_call: TRBJ1-1; clone_size: once; cdr3_aa: CTALVGTVAFF; cdr3_nt: TGCACCGCGTTGGTAGGGACTGTCGCTTTCTTT
cdr3_length: 14; d_call: NA; v_call: TRBV27; j_call: TRBJ1-2; clone_size: NA; cdr3_aa: CASSLGSGAYGYTF; cdr3_nt: TGTGCCAGCAGTTTAGGGTCAGGCGCCTATGGCTACACCTTC
cdr3_length: 14; d_call: NA; v_call: TRBV28; j_call: TRBJ2-4; clone_size: NA; cdr3_aa: CASEAGSAKNIQYF; cdr3_nt: TGTGCCAGCGAGGCCGGATCCGCCAAAAACATTCAGTACTTC
cdr3_length: 16; d_call: TRBD2; v_call: TRBV27; j_call: TRBJ2-2; clone_size: NA; cdr3_aa: CASSLRGRANTGELFF; cdr3_nt: TGTGCCAGCAGTTTAAGAGGGAGGGCGAACACCGGGGAGCTGTTTTTT
cdr3_length: 16; d_call: TRBD1; v_call: TRBV11-2; j_call: TRBJ1-3; clone_size: NA; cdr3_aa: CASSSRQGATGNTIYF; cdr3_nt: TGTGCCAGCAGCTCCCGACAGGGGGCAACTGGAAACACCATATATTTT
cdr3_length: 16; d_call: TRBD1; v_call: TRBV7-9; j_call: TRBJ1-2; clone_size: NA; cdr3_aa: CASSSDLTGVGYGYTF; cdr3_nt: TGTGCCAGCAGCTCTGACCTAACAGGGGTGGGCTATGGCTACACCTTC
cdr3_length: 15; d_call: NA; v_call: TRBV7-2; j_call: TRBJ1-3; clone_size: NA; cdr3_aa: CASSSRLSSGNTIYF; cdr3_nt: TGTGCCAGCAGCTCCCGACTGAGCTCTGGAAACACCATATATTTT
cdr3_length: 15; d_call: NA; v_call: TRBV29-1; j_call: TRBJ2-7; clone_size: once; cdr3_aa: CSVNLSSGLSYEQYF; cdr3_nt: TGCAGCGTTAACCTCTCTTCGGGACTCAGCTACGAGCAGTACTTC
cdr3_length: 14; d_call: NA; v_call: TRBV4-1; j_call: TRBJ1-1; clone_size: NA; cdr3_aa: CASRAQGRVTEAFF; cdr3_nt: TGCGCCAGCAGAGCTCAGGGGAGAGTCACTGAAGCTTTCTTT
cdr3_length: 16; d_call: NA; v_call: TRBV4-1; j_call: TRBJ2-7; clone_size: NA; cdr3_aa: CASSQLMERAPNEQYF; cdr3_nt: TGCGCCAGCAGCCAATTGATGGAGCGGGCGCCCAACGAGCAGTACTTC
cdr3_length: 14; d_call: NA; v_call: TRBV5-6; j_call: TRBJ1-4; clone_size: NA; cdr3_aa: CASSLLGVGEKLFF; cdr3_nt: TGTGCCAGCAGCTTGTTAGGGGTCGGGGAAAAACTGTTTTTT
cdr3_length: 13; d_call: NA; v_call: TRBV19; j_call: TRBJ2-1; clone_size: NA; cdr3_aa: CASSQRVVNEQFF; cdr3_nt: TGTGCCAGTAGCCAGCGGGTAGTCAATGAGCAGTTCTTC
cdr3_length: 15; d_call: NA; v_call: TRBV2; j_call: TRBJ1-4; clone_size: NA; cdr3_aa: CASSMGAAANEKLFF; cdr3_nt: TGTGCCAGCAGCATGGGGGCGGCGGCTAATGAAAAACTGTTTTTT